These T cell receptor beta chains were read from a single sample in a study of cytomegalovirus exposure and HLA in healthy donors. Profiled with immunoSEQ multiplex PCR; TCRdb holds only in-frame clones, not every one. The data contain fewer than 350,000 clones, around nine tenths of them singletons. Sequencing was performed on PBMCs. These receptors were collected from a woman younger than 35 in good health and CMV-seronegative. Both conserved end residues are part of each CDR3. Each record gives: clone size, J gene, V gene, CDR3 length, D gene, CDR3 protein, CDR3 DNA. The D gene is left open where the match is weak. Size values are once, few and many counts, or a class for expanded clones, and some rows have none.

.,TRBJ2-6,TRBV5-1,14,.,CASSDGLGANVLTF,TGCGCCAGCAGCGACGGACTAGGGGCCAACGTCCTGACTTTC
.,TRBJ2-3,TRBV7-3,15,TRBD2,CASSLGTSGTDTQYF,TGTGCCAGCAGCTTAGGGACTAGCGGCACAGATACGCAGTATTTT
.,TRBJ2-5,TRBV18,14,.,CASSPGRAQETQYF,TGTGCCAGCTCACCCGGGAGAGCCCAAGAGACCCAGTACTTC
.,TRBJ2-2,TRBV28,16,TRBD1,CASSLNPRQGTGELFF,TGTGCCAGCAGTTTGAACCCCCGACAGGGCACCGGGGAGCTGTTTTTT
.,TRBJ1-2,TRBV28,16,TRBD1,CASQDRAVGVGYGYTF,TGTGCCAGCCAGGACAGGGCTGTTGGCGTAGGCTATGGCTACACCTTC
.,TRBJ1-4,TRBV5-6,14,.,CASSLTATNEKLFF,TGTGCCAGCAGCTTGACGGCAACTAATGAAAAACTGTTTTTT
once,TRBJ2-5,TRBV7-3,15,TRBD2,CASSLTGLAKETQYF,TGTGCCAGCAGCTTAACTGGACTAGCGAAAGAGACCCAGTACTTC
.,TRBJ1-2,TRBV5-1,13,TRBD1,CASSWGTGYGYTF,TGCGCCAGCAGCTGGGGGACAGGGTATGGCTACACCTTC
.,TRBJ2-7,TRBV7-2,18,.,CASSLAYSGVLSRYEQYF,TGTGCCAGCAGCTTAGCGTATTCAGGGGTCTTATCTCGCTACGAGCAGTACTTC
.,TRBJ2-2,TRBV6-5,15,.,CASSRRTANTGELFF,TGTGCCAGCAGTCGAAGGACAGCGAACACCGGGGAGCTGTTTTTT
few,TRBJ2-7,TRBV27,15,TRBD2,CASSPILAGPYEQYF,TGTGCCAGCAGCCCCATCCTAGCGGGCCCTTACGAGCAGTACTTC
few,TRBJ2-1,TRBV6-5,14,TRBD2,CASVAGGEYNEQFF,TGTGCCAGCGTAGCGGGAGGAGAGTACAATGAGCAGTTCTTC
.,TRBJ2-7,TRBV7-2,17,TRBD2,CASSPTGGAGGWYEQYF,TGTGCCAGCAGCCCGACCGGGGGAGCGGGAGGTTGGTACGAGCAGTACTTC
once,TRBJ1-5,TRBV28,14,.,CASSLIGGSQPQHF,TGTGCCAGCAGTTTAATCGGGGGTAGTCAGCCCCAGCATTTT
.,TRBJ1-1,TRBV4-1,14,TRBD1,CASSQVQGGTEAFF,TGCGCCAGCAGCCAAGTACAGGGGGGAACTGAAGCTTTCTTT
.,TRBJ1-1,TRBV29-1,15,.,CSATAGVTVNTEAFF,TGCAGCGCAACGGCGGGGGTTACAGTGAACACTGAAGCTTTCTTT
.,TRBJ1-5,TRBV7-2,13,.,CASSQQEHQPQHF,TGTGCCAGCAGCCAACAGGAGCATCAGCCCCAGCATTTT
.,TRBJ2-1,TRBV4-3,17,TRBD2,CASSQGLEREIYNEQFF,TGCGCCAGCAGCCAAGGATTGGAGCGGGAGATCTACAATGAGCAGTTCTTC
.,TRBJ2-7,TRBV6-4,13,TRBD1,CASRREDRAEQYF,TGTGCCAGCAGGAGAGAGGACAGGGCCGAGCAGTACTTC
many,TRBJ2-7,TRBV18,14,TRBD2,CASSPAGGNYEQYF,TGTGCCAGCTCACCAGCGGGAGGTAATTACGAGCAGTACTTC
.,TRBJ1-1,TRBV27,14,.,CASRLGGVVTEAFF,TGTGCCAGCAGGTTGGGGGGTGTCGTCACTGAAGCTTTCTTT
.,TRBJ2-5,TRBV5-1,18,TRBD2,CASSPQALAGGPQETQYF,TGCGCCAGCAGCCCCCAGGCCCTAGCGGGAGGCCCGCAAGAGACCCAGTACTTC
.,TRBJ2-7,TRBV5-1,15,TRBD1,CASGPGQSISYEQYF,TGCGCCAGTGGGCCGGGACAGAGCATTTCCTACGAGCAGTACTTC
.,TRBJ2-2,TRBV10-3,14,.,CAIRDARSHGELFF,TGTGCCATCAGGGATGCTAGATCTCACGGGGAGCTGTTTTTT
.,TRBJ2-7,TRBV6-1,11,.,CASTGSYEQYF,TGTGCCAGCACGGGGTCCTACGAGCAGTACTTC
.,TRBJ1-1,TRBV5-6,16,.,CASSWSRRGTNTEAFF,TGTGCCAGCAGCTGGTCGCGGAGGGGAACTAACACTGAAGCTTTCTTT
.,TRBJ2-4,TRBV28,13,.,CASREEGKNIQYF,TGTGCCAGCAGGGAGGAGGGAAAAAACATTCAGTACTTC
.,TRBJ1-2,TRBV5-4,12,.,CASRGGDYGYTF,TGTGCCAGCAGGGGGGGGGATTATGGCTACACCTTC
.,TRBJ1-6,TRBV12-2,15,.,CASRDMPRAGSPLHF,TGTGCAAGTCGCGACATGCCCAGGGCCGGTTCACCCCTCCACTTT
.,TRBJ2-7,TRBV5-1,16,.,CASSPEGGRATYEQYF,TGCGCCAGCAGCCCAGAAGGTGGCAGGGCCACCTACGAGCAGTACTTC
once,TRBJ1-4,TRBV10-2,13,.,CATQRATNEKLFF,TGCGCCACTCAGAGGGCAACTAATGAAAAACTGTTTTTT
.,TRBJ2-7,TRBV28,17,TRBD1,CASSSPRDGTGAYEQYF,TGTGCCAGCAGTTCCCCCCGAGACGGGACAGGAGCCTACGAGCAGTACTTC
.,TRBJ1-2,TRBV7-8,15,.,CASSRLESTNYGYTF,TGTGCCAGCAGCCGATTGGAGAGTACTAACTATGGCTACACCTTC
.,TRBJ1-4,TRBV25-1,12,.,CASSELSEKLFF,TGTGCCAGCAGTGAATTGAGTGAAAAACTGTTTTTT
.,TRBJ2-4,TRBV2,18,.,CASSLRTHSLIAKNIQYF,TGTGCCAGCAGTCTTCGAACACACAGCCTCATAGCCAAAAACATTCAGTACTTC
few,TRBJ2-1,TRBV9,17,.,CASSVNGLPSSYNEQFF,TGTGCCAGCAGCGTGAATGGCCTCCCCAGCTCCTACAATGAGCAGTTCTTC
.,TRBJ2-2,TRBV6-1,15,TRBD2,CASSETSGNTGELFF,TGTGCCAGCAGTGAAACTAGCGGGAACACCGGGGAGCTGTTTTTT
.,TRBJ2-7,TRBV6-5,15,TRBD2,CASSYGLAGVAEQYF,TGTGCCAGCAGTTACGGACTAGCGGGAGTCGCCGAGCAGTACTTC
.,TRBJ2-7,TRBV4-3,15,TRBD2,CASSLAGGSGYEQYF,TGCGCCAGCAGCCTAGCGGGGGGGAGCGGCTACGAGCAGTACTTC
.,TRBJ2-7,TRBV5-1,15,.,CASSIKAEPIYEQYF,TGCGCCAGCAGCATTAAAGCGGAACCTATATACGAGCAGTACTTC
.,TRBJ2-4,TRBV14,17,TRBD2,CASSRTSGALAKNIQYF,TGTGCCAGCAGCCGGACTAGCGGAGCTCTAGCCAAAAACATTCAGTACTTC
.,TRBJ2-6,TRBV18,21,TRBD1,CASSPLRAQGASISGANVLTF,TGTGCCAGCTCACCACTTAGGGCTCAGGGGGCATCAATATCTGGGGCCAACGTCCTGACTTTC
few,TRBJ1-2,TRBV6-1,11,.,CASSEIVGYTF,TGTGCCAGCAGTGAAATCGTGGGCTACACCTTC